The 5 T cell receptor beta chains given below trace back to one sample, sequenced in a study of blood T cells in healthy people across ages. Primers used in a second PCR of roughly 6 to 11 cycles were a sample-barcoded 5' primer and a J-beta primer mix. Using its own MiXCR run on the 5' RACE reads, TCRdb lists one record per CDR3 protein. The top ten hold 3% of the sample, which has approximately 780,000 distinct CDR3 sequences, about 26% seen once. The same data also went into a second study, on T cells of mothers and their children.

Input material: blood. Source of these receptors: a boy under 18 in good health.

This rearrangement joins TRBV12-3 or TRBV12-4 to TRBJ1-2, with TRBD1 matching 12 bases. The CDR3 has 16 amino acids. Unmatched junction bases numbered 5, after V lost 4 bases and J lost 2 bases. CDR3 nucleotide sequence: TGTGCCAGCAGTTATGGGACAGGGGGCTCCAACTATGGCTACACCTTC. Its protein is CASSYGTGGSNYGYTF.

The chain couples TRBV4-3 to TRBJ2-7, with D perhaps TRBD2 (6 bases). Trimming cost V 1 base and J 6 bases, with 13 bases left between them. CDR1 is LGHNA, CDR2 YSLEER, per germline. The CDR3 has 14 residues. CDR3 nucleotide sequence: TGCGCCAGCAGCCAAGCGCCGGGGGTTTTCGAGCAGTACTTC. Translating it yields CASSQAPGVFEQYF.

The gene calls are TRBV7-9 and TRBJ1-5; perhaps TRBD1 as D (5 bases). Deletions cut 5 bases from V and 4 bases from J, with 12 bases between. Germline V gene sequence: CDR1 SEHNR, CDR2 FQNEAQ (reference sequence). The CDR3 extends over 14 amino acids. The CDR3 sequence is CASSPIGGNQPQHF. CDR3 nucleotides: TGTGCCAGCAGCCCGATCGGGGGGAATCAGCCCCAGCATTTT. Full variable domain (rest looked up from reference TRBV7-9 and TRBJ1-5): DTGVSQNPRHKITKRGQNVTFRCDPISEHNRLYWYRQTLGQGPEFLTYFQNEAQLEKSRLLSDRFSAERPKGSFSTLEIQRTEQGDSAMYLCASSPIGGNQPQHFGDGTRLSIL.

The V call is TRBV9, the J call TRBJ2-6; 9 positions agree with TRBD2. The V and J ends lost 2 bases and 0 bases, in that order; junction bases with no gene match: 15. CDR3 length equals 21 residues. Per the germline V gene, CDR1 is SGDLS and CDR2 is YYNGEE. This chain's CDR3 is CASSVLRSSGGPDSGANVLTF. For the CDR3, the DNA is TGTGCCAGCAGCGTTCTAAGGAGTAGCGGGGGTCCTGACTCTGGGGCCAACGTCCTGACTTTC.

This clonotype turned up a few times. V and J are TRBV20-1 and TRBJ2-7; D may be TRBD2 (7 bases). The CDR3 is made up of 13 amino acids. Germline V gives CDR1 DFQATT, CDR2 SNEGSKA (reference sequence). Deletions cut 6 bases from V and 6 bases from J, with 18 bases between. The CDR3 DNA is TGCAGTGCCCAACGGGGGGCGGTTCGCGAGCAGTACTTC. Translating gives CSAQRGAVREQYF.